This TCR beta chain was captured in a study of early T cells in non-severe SARS-CoV-2 infection. This clonotype was seen at least ten times. TCRdb independently ran MiXCR on the 5' RACE reads; one entry per CDR3 protein. Of around 37,000 distinct CDR3 sequences in the sample, more than 8% were seen once. Trimming left V 6 bases short and J 5 bases short, with 17 bases between. The CDR3 runs to 14 residues. Germline V gene lookup returns CDR1 MDHEN and CDR2 SYDVKM. Specimen: whole blood. V usage is TRBV28 and J usage is TRBJ2-7; weak D call: TRBD2 (5 bases). The source is an adult who was a healthcare worker with PCR-confirmed SARS-CoV-2 infection or an uninfected control (not recorded which). DNA for the CDR3: TGTGCCAGCAGCAAAAGGACTCCCATGGACGAGCAGTACTTC. Its protein product is CASSKRTPMDEQYF.